This T cell receptor (beta chain) came from a study of cytomegalovirus exposure and HLA in healthy donors. Study in general: Among the approximately 400 genotyped donors, around 85% were placed in the Caucasian-associated ancestry cluster.

13 Jbeta primers and 60 Vbeta primers were used for the PCR. Sequencing used immunoSEQ multiplex PCR; TCRdb keeps in-frame clones, though not all of them. The repertoire holds about 120,000 clones, with about four fifths as singletons. This clone was detected only a few times. No antigen is known for it. Study observations and caveats: In vitro work confirmed that three CMV-associated chains recognize CMV antigens.

The sample taken for sequencing was PBMCs. The source of this sequence is a female donor in good health and CMV-seropositive.

The CDR3 DNA reads TGTGCCAGCAGCTTCAACCCCGGGGATGGCTACACCTTC. As protein: CASSFNPGDGYTF. The chain has TRBV7-2 and TRBJ1-2; D is unresolved. Germline assignment: CDR1 SGHTA and CDR2 FQGNSA. The V and J ends lost 3 bases and 6 bases respectively, with 11 bases between them. The CDR3 runs to 13 residues.